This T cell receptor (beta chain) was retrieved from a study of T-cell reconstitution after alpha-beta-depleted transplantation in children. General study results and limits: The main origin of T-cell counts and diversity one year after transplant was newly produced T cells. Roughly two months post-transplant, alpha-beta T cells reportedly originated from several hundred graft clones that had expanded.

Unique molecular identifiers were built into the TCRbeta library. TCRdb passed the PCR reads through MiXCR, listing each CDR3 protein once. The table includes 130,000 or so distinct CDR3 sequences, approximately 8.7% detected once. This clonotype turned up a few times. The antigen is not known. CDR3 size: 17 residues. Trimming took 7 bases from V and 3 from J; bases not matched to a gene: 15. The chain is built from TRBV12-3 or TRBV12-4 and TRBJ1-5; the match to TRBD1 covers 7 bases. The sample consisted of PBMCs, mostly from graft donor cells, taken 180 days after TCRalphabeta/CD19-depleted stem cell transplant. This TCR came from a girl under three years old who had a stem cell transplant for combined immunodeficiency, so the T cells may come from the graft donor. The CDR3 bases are TGTGCCAGCACCGTACAGGGGAAGGGCAACATCAATCAGCCCCAGCATTTT. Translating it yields CASTVQGKGNINQPQHF.